Following are 3 T cell receptor beta chains from one sample sequenced in a study of cytomegalovirus exposure and HLA in healthy donors. PCR primers comprised 60 Vbeta and 13 Jbeta primers. Data came from immunoSEQ multiplex PCR; TCRdb stores just in-frame clones and leaves some out. The top ten clones hold 2.5% to 3.5% of a sample with 140,000 to 150,000 clones, around 80% of them seen once. The specimen was PBMCs. The source is a female donor in good health and CMV-seronegative.

The chain employs TRBV10-3 and TRBJ2-7; D may be TRBD2 (6 bases). With 8 bases removed from V and 2 bases from J, the gap between germline ends came to 16 bases. From germline, CDR1 is ENHRY and CDR2 SYGVKD. The CDR3 has 14 amino acids. CDR3 nucleotide sequence: TGTGCCATCCGAGGAGGAGGGAGCACCTACGAGCAGTACTTC. Encoded protein: CAIRGGGSTYEQYF.

The chain couples TRBV14 to TRBJ2-1; 7 nucleotides match TRBD2. The CDR3 is 15 amino acids. The V and J ends lost 0 bases and 3 bases, in that order; junction bases with no gene match: 2. Germline CDR1 is SGHDN and CDR2 is FVKESK. The chain's CDR3 is CASSQELAFYNEQFF. The CDR3 coding sequence is TGTGCCAGCAGCCAAGAACTAGCGTTCTACAATGAGCAGTTCTTC.

This chain joins TRBV6-1 and TRBJ1-3; D uncertain. The CDR3 length is 12 residues. The V end lost 6 bases, the J end lost 4 bases, and 7 bases lay between the germline ends. The V gene's germline CDR1 is MNHNS and CDR2 SASEGT. The CDR3 DNA reads TGTGCCAGCAGGGGCGACGGAAACACCATATATTTT. As protein: CASRGDGNTIYF.